This T cell receptor (beta chain) came from a study of OX40 agonist ivuxolimab in advanced cancers. Study details: Earlier anti-PD-1, anti-PD-L1 or anti-CTLA-4 therapy was permitted; around 40% had received some.

Overall study findings and caveats: The CD4+ and CD8+ T cells in the blood had expanded clonally by week 6 at 0.1 to 3.0 mg/kg. On average, CD8+ T cells had more expanded clones than CD4+.

In the case of this clone: What it recognizes is unknown.

Per the germline V gene, CDR1 is SGHNT and CDR2 is YYREEE (reference sequence). There are 14 residues in the CDR3. The J segment lost 8 bases and the V segment lost 2 bases, leaving 4 bases of the junction unmatched. The table came from immunoSEQ multiplex PCR; TCRdb's copy has only in-frame clones and leaves some out. The repertoire holds tens of thousands of clones, with roughly 90% as singletons. On cycle 4 day 1 and cycle 7 day 1, as well as at baseline, blood was sampled. The sequence was obtained from an adult with an advanced solid tumor such as melanoma, head and neck, liver or kidney cancer. Sequenced material: CD4+ or CD8+ T cells sorted from blood, taken in a trial of the OX40 agonist ivuxolimab. The V and J genes are TRBV5-4 and TRBJ1-4; 9 nucleotides match TRBD1. Here the CDR3 DNA reads TGTGCCAGCAGCTTTTATGGACAGGGGGAAAAACTGTTTTTT. Encoded protein: CASSFYGQGEKLFF.